This T cell receptor beta chain is from a study of naive and memory T cell subsets. General study findings and limits: The RNA method is potentially sensitive to activation and differentiation changes.

A UMI-containing oligonucleotide was joined by 3' ligation to the TCR cDNA template. Adult healthy volunteers gave 2.5 ml peripheral blood for whole-blood RNA. About this clonotype: Antigen specificity is unknown.

Four PCR rounds used nested alpha and beta constant region primers plus the SP2 primer. TCRdb independently ran MiXCR on the 5' RACE reads; one entry per CDR3 protein. Of tens of thousands of distinct CDR3 sequences in the sample, 8% were seen once. The sequence came from a female donor in good health.

Here the CDR3 reads CAWSTGTEQYF. The CDR3 nucleotides are TGTGCCTGGAGTACAGGGACCGAGCAGTACTTC. The gene calls are TRBV30 and TRBJ2-7, with TRBD1 as a possible D gene (6 bases). This CDR3 region has 11 residues. Germline assignment: CDR1 GTSNPN and CDR2 SVGIG (reference sequence). Trimming stripped 2 bases from V and 6 bases from J, with 8 bases between.